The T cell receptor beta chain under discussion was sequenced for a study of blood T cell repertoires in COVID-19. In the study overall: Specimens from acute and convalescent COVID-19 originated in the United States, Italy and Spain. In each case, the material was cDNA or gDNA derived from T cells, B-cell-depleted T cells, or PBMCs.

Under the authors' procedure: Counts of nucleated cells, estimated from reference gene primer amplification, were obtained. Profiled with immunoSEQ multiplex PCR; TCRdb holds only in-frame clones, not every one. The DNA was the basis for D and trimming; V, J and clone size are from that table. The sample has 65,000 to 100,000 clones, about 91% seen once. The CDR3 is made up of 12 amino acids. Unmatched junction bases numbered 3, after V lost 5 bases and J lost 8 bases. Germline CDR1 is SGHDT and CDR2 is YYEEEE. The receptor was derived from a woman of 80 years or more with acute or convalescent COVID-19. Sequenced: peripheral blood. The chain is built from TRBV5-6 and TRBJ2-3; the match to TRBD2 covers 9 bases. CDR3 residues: CASSLAGVTQYF. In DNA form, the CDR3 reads TGTGCCAGCAGTTTAGCGGGGGTTACGCAGTATTTT.